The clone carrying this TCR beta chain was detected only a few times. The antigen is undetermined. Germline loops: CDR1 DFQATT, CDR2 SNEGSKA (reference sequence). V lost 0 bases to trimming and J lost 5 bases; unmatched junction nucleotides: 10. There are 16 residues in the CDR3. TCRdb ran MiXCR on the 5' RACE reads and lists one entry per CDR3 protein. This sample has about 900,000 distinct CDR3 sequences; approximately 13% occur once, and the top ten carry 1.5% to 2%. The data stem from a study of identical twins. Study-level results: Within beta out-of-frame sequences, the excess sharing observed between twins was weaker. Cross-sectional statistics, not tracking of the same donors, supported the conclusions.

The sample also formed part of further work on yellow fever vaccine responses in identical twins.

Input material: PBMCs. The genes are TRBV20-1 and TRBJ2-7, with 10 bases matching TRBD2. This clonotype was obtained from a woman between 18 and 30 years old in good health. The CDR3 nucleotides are TGCAGTGCTAGAGAGTCTAGCGGGAGTCGGTTAGACGAGCAGTACTTC. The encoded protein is CSARESSGSRLDEQYF.